These T cell receptor beta chains were read from a single sample in a study of cytomegalovirus exposure and HLA in healthy donors. Produced via immunoSEQ multiplex PCR; TCRdb's table is partial and in-frame only. The sample lists around 90,000 clones; less than 85% were seen once. The sample was PBMCs. Every receptor here comes from a man in his forties in good health and CMV-seropositive. Both conserved end residues are part of each CDR3. Each record gives: D gene, J gene, V gene, clone size, CDR3 DNA, CDR3 protein. The D gene is left open where the match is weak. The size of a clone is reported for some rows only, either as once, few or many, or as a class for expanded clones.

D gene: .
J gene: TRBJ2-4
V gene: TRBV6-1
clone size: .
CDR3 DNA: TGTGCCAGCAGTGTCCCCAGGGGTGGCGACAACATTCAGTACTTC
CDR3 protein: CASSVPRGGDNIQYF

D gene: .
J gene: TRBJ2-7
V gene: TRBV11-2
clone size: .
CDR3 DNA: TGTGCCAGCAGCTTTCGCGAGCAGTACTTC
CDR3 protein: CASSFREQYF

D gene: TRBD1
J gene: TRBJ2-7
V gene: TRBV6-1
clone size: .
CDR3 DNA: TGTGCCGCCAATGCTCGGGACAGGAGCTCCTACGAGCAGTACTTC
CDR3 protein: CAANARDRSSYEQYF

D gene: TRBD2
J gene: TRBJ2-2
V gene: TRBV18
clone size: .
CDR3 DNA: TGTGCCAGCTCACCGCGACTAGCGGCCAACACCGGGGAGCTGTTTTTT
CDR3 protein: CASSPRLAANTGELFF

D gene: TRBD1
J gene: TRBJ1-6
V gene: TRBV5-1
clone size: .
CDR3 DNA: TGCGCCAGCAGCCCCGGGACAGGGCGAAATTCACCCCTCCACTTT
CDR3 protein: CASSPGTGRNSPLHF

D gene: TRBD1
J gene: TRBJ1-1
V gene: TRBV28
clone size: .
CDR3 DNA: TGTGCCAGCAGGCGCCCGACAGGGGAGGCTTTCTTT
CDR3 protein: CASRRPTGEAFF

D gene: TRBD1
J gene: TRBJ1-4
V gene: TRBV27
clone size: .
CDR3 DNA: TGTGCCAGCTCCTCCCGGGACAGGGATGAAAAACTGTTTTTT
CDR3 protein: CASSSRDRDEKLFF

D gene: .
J gene: TRBJ1-3
V gene: TRBV27
clone size: .
CDR3 DNA: TGTGCCAGCAGTTCTCGGGGTGGTTGGGGGGGGAGCTCTGGAAACACCATATATTTT
CDR3 protein: CASSSRGGWGGSSGNTIYF

D gene: .
J gene: TRBJ1-2
V gene: TRBV19
clone size: .
CDR3 DNA: TGTGCCAGTAGTATTCAGGCCGGTCCTGGCTACACCTTC
CDR3 protein: CASSIQAGPGYTF

D gene: TRBD2
J gene: TRBJ2-1
V gene: TRBV18
clone size: .
CDR3 DNA: TGTGCCAGCTCACCAAGGCTAGCGGGGGAGGAAAGTGAGCAGTTCTTC
CDR3 protein: CASSPRLAGEESEQFF

D gene: TRBD1
J gene: TRBJ1-4
V gene: TRBV27
clone size: .
CDR3 DNA: TGTGCCAGCAGTCACAGGGGGCGGGTTGATGAAAAACTGTTTTTT
CDR3 protein: CASSHRGRVDEKLFF

D gene: TRBD1
J gene: TRBJ1-2
V gene: TRBV19
clone size: .
CDR3 DNA: TGTGCCAGTAGTATAGTCCACGACCGAAGACAGGGTCTCTATGGCTACACCTTC
CDR3 protein: CASSIVHDRRQGLYGYTF

D gene: TRBD1
J gene: TRBJ1-2
V gene: TRBV5-5
clone size: few
CDR3 DNA: TGTGCCAGCAGCGTGGACAGGGGGCGGGATGGCTACACCTTC
CDR3 protein: CASSVDRGRDGYTF

D gene: TRBD1
J gene: TRBJ1-2
V gene: TRBV27
clone size: .
CDR3 DNA: TGTGCCAGCGTGGGGACAGTCTATGGCTACACCTTC
CDR3 protein: CASVGTVYGYTF

D gene: .
J gene: TRBJ1-6
V gene: TRBV5-6
clone size: .
CDR3 DNA: TGTGCCAGCAGCTTGATGGAAGGGAGCTCCTATAATTCACCCCTCCACTTT
CDR3 protein: CASSLMEGSSYNSPLHF

D gene: .
J gene: TRBJ1-1
V gene: TRBV7-9
clone size: .
CDR3 DNA: TGTGCCAGCACGGGGGGGAACACTGAAGCTTTCTTT
CDR3 protein: CASTGGNTEAFF

D gene: TRBD1
J gene: TRBJ2-7
V gene: TRBV11-2
clone size: once
CDR3 DNA: TGTGCCAGCAGCTTAGCGACAGGGGGAATCTACGAGCAGTACTTC
CDR3 protein: CASSLATGGIYEQYF

D gene: TRBD2
J gene: TRBJ2-2
V gene: TRBV5-1
clone size: .
CDR3 DNA: TGCGCCAGCAGCGAGGGACTAGCGGGGGGGCCTACCGGGGAGCTGTTTTTT
CDR3 protein: CASSEGLAGGPTGELFF

D gene: .
J gene: TRBJ1-5
V gene: TRBV6-1
clone size: .
CDR3 DNA: TGTGCCAGTGCCCGAGCCCAGGGATTAAGGCAGCCCCAGCATTTT
CDR3 protein: CASARAQGLRQPQHF

D gene: TRBD1
J gene: TRBJ1-1
V gene: TRBV6-4
clone size: .
CDR3 DNA: TGTGCCAGCAGTGACCCCGAGCCCCCGGGACAGGGGGTGAAGAGGAACACTGAAGCTTTCTTT
CDR3 protein: CASSDPEPPGQGVKRNTEAFF

D gene: .
J gene: TRBJ2-7
V gene: TRBV7-9
clone size: .
CDR3 DNA: TGTGCCAGCAGCTTACCCGCCTACGAGCAGTACTTC
CDR3 protein: CASSLPAYEQYF

D gene: .
J gene: TRBJ1-1
V gene: TRBV6-5
clone size: .
CDR3 DNA: TGTGCCAGCAGTTATGGGACTTCGAACACTGAAGCTTTCTTT
CDR3 protein: CASSYGTSNTEAFF

D gene: TRBD1
J gene: TRBJ1-1
V gene: TRBV9
clone size: .
CDR3 DNA: TGTGCCAGCAGCCCAGGGGTAGGGACAGCGAACACTGAAGCTTTCTTT
CDR3 protein: CASSPGVGTANTEAFF